The present TCR beta chain was sequenced within a study of T cell responses to AZD1222 COVID-19 vaccine. Points from the study as a whole: Baseline seropositives among AZD1222 recipients totaled only five to seven. In the spike-specific TCR repertoire, nearly half reportedly target unmutated variant regions. White British donors predominated, females outnumbered males, and clonal diversity was possibly underestimated.

Method: immunoSEQ multiplex PCR; TCRdb's copy keeps in-frame clones and lacks some. The data hold approximately 110,000 clones, with about 80% observed a single time. The CDR3 contains 14 residues. With 3 bases removed from V and 5 bases from J, the gap between germline ends came to 13 bases. The V gene's germline CDR1 is KGHDR and CDR2 SFDVKD. As for this clone: Its antigen is currently unknown.

Sequences were derived from peripheral blood, sampled on day 0 of AZD1222 vaccination. This receptor was taken from an adult in good health. V gene TRBV24-1 combines with J gene TRBJ2-7, with D possibly TRBD1 on 6 matching bases. This CDR3 reads CATSDALQGDEQYF. The CDR3, as DNA: TGTGCCACCAGTGATGCGTTACAGGGAGACGAGCAGTACTTC.